This is a list of T cell receptor beta chains from one sample in a study of T cells in tuberculosis. Clones were read by immunoSEQ multiplex PCR, and TCRdb kept only the in-frame ones, dropping some. This table has about 58,000 clones, roughly 90% appearing once. Sequencing was carried out using CD1b-GMM tetramer-negative cells sorted from PBMCs. The source is an adult woman with latent tuberculosis. Each CDR3 is given with its conserved first and last residue. D genes are given only for firm matches. Where a row states a size, it is once, few, many or the class of an expanded clone; other rows omit it.

J gene,CDR3 length,V gene,clone size,D gene,CDR3 DNA,CDR3 protein
TRBJ2-7,15,TRBV14,NA,TRBD2,TGTGCCAGCAGCCACAGAACCGAGCGGGGGAGCGAGCAGTACTTC,CASSHRTERGSEQYF
TRBJ1-2,15,TRBV28,NA,TRBD1,TGTGCCAGCAGTTCCGTGACAGGGGGAGTATTTGGCTACACCTTC,CASSSVTGGVFGYTF
TRBJ2-7,15,TRBV27,NA,TRBD1,TGTGCCAGCAGTTTAGGGACAGACTCTTCCTACGAGCAGTACTTC,CASSLGTDSSYEQYF
TRBJ1-5,13,TRBV10-3,NA,TRBD1,TGTGCCATCAGTCAGGGGGCCGGTCAGCCCCAGCATTTT,CAISQGAGQPQHF
TRBJ1-1,12,TRBV6-5,NA,NA,TGTGCCAGCAGTTTTTCGGAGGGTGAAGCTTTCTTT,CASSFSEGEAFF
TRBJ2-7,12,TRBV7-2,NA,NA,TGTGCCAGCAGCTCCAGGCCACACGAGCAGTACTTC,CASSSRPHEQYF
TRBJ1-1,16,TRBV5-6,once,NA,TGTGCCAGCAGCTTCGGCAGGGTTTTACTGAACACTGAAGCTTTCTTT,CASSFGRVLLNTEAFF
TRBJ2-3,13,TRBV7-8,NA,NA,TGTGCCAGCAGCGCAGGTAGCACAGATACGCAGTATTTT,CASSAGSTDTQYF
TRBJ1-2,16,TRBV19,NA,NA,TGTGCCAGTAGGAACCAACAGGTGCTAGGGTTATATGGCTACACCTTC,CASRNQQVLGLYGYTF
TRBJ2-7,14,TRBV4-2,NA,TRBD2,TGTGCCAGCAGCCCTCATCAGCGGGACTACGAGCAGTACTTC,CASSPHQRDYEQYF
TRBJ1-1,14,TRBV27,NA,NA,TGTGCCAGCAGTCGGGGGGATGGGGCCACTGAAGCTTTCTTT,CASSRGDGATEAFF
TRBJ2-1,16,TRBV5-1,NA,TRBD2,TGCGCCAGCAGCTCTGGGACTAGCGGGAGTTTCAATGAGCAGTTCTTC,CASSSGTSGSFNEQFF
TRBJ2-7,16,TRBV2,NA,NA,TGTGCCAGCTTGGTTACAGGACAGTTGCAAACCTACGAGCAGTACTTC,CASLVTGQLQTYEQYF
TRBJ2-5,15,TRBV4-3,few,TRBD2,TGCGCCAGCAGCCGAGGACTAGCGGGGCTGGAGACCCAGTACTTC,CASSRGLAGLETQYF
TRBJ1-3,13,TRBV5-6,NA,NA,TGTGCCAGCAGCTTAGAGCTCGGAAACACCATATATTTT,CASSLELGNTIYF
TRBJ2-7,13,TRBV18,NA,TRBD1,TGTGCCAGCTCACTCCAGACAGGGGAGAAGCAGTACTTC,CASSLQTGEKQYF
TRBJ2-1,13,TRBV25-1,NA,TRBD1,TGTGCCAGCAGTGTTAACAGGGGGCGGGAGCAGTTCTTC,CASSVNRGREQFF
TRBJ1-2,15,TRBV7-2,NA,NA,TGTGCCAGCAGCCCATCAACAGGTCCTAACTATGGCTACACCTTC,CASSPSTGPNYGYTF
TRBJ2-1,15,TRBV30,NA,NA,TGTGCCTGGAGTGTCTTAGGGCGGGACCTAAATGAGCAGTTCTTC,CAWSVLGRDLNEQFF
TRBJ1-2,12,TRBV6-5,once,TRBD1,TGTGCCAGCACCCGACAGGGAAGCGGCTACACCTTC,CASTRQGSGYTF
TRBJ1-5,15,TRBV4-1,NA,TRBD1,TGCGCCAGCAGCCGCGACGAAGTAAACAGGGGGCCCCAGCATTTT,CASSRDEVNRGPQHF
TRBJ2-1,15,TRBV9,NA,NA,TGTGCCAGCAGCGTAGGTTCAGGAACCCTCAATGAGCAGTTCTTC,CASSVGSGTLNEQFF
TRBJ2-3,12,TRBV7-2,NA,NA,TGTGCCAGCAGGTCCGGCACAGATACGCAGTATTTT,CASRSGTDTQYF
TRBJ2-7,12,TRBV25-1,NA,NA,TGTGCCAGCAGTGAGGTATTCGGCGAGCAGTACTTC,CASSEVFGEQYF
TRBJ1-6,18,TRBV10-3,NA,NA,TGTGCCATCAGTGAGTCGAGTAGGCGGGTGAACTATAATTCACCCCTCCACTTT,CAISESSRRVNYNSPLHF
TRBJ2-5,14,TRBV19,NA,NA,TGTGCCAGTATGTTTCGCGACAGGCAAGAGACCCAGTACTTC,CASMFRDRQETQYF
TRBJ2-2,18,TRBV27,NA,NA,TGTGCCAGCAGTTTTAGGGTCAGGACAGTTTCAAACACCGGGGAGCTGTTTTTT,CASSFRVRTVSNTGELFF
TRBJ2-7,13,TRBV5-6,NA,TRBD1,TGTGCCAGCAGCTTGGGCAGGGGGAGTGAGCAGTACTTC,CASSLGRGSEQYF
TRBJ1-1,13,TRBV18,NA,TRBD1,TGTGCCAGCTCACCAGGGACAGGGTCGGAAGCTTTCTTT,CASSPGTGSEAFF
TRBJ2-7,12,TRBV30,NA,NA,TGTGCCTGGAGTCGCGGGGCGGGCGAGCAGTACTTC,CAWSRGAGEQYF
TRBJ2-1,15,TRBV7-3,NA,NA,TGTGCCAGCAGCTTAAATTCTAACTCCTACAATGAGCAGTTCTTC,CASSLNSNSYNEQFF
TRBJ2-1,14,TRBV2,NA,NA,TGTGCCAGCAAGGGCCTAGCCACCTACAATGAGCAGTTCTTC,CASKGLATYNEQFF
TRBJ2-7,17,TRBV21-1,NA,NA,TGTGCCAGCAGCAAAGGGCAGGGTGGGCCCCTTACCTACGAGCAGTACTTC,CASSKGQGGPLTYEQYF
TRBJ1-2,14,TRBV5-1,NA,TRBD1,TGCGCCAGCAGCTTGGTGACAGGGGTGGATGGCTACACCTTC,CASSLVTGVDGYTF
TRBJ2-7,16,TRBV27,NA,NA,TGTGCCAGCAGTCCTCTCGCGGGGGCAAAACCCTACGAGCAGTACTTC,CASSPLAGAKPYEQYF
TRBJ2-2,16,TRBV14,NA,NA,TGTGCCAGCAGTCTAAGAGTTGGTACGAACACCGGGGAGCTGTTTTTT,CASSLRVGTNTGELFF
TRBJ2-7,14,TRBV7-2,NA,TRBD2,TGTGCCAGCAGCTATAGCGGGGGGGCCTACGAGCAGTACTTC,CASSYSGGAYEQYF
TRBJ2-7,15,TRBV14,NA,TRBD1,TGTGCCAGCAGCCATCTGACAGGGCCGCAAGACGAGCAGTACTTC,CASSHLTGPQDEQYF
TRBJ2-3,14,TRBV9,NA,NA,TGTGCCAGCAGCGCCCAGGTTGCCACAGATACGCAGTATTTT,CASSAQVATDTQYF